This T cell receptor (beta chain) emerged from a study of T cell changes during pregnancy in multiple sclerosis. Sequenced by immunoSEQ multiplex PCR; TCRdb stores in-frame clones only, minus some. The sample lists under 50,000 clones; about 90% were seen once. Germline assignment: CDR1 GTSNPN and CDR2 SVGIG (reference sequence). The V and J ends lost 1 base and 2 bases respectively, with 12 bases between them. This CDR3 is built from 16 residues. This TCR came from a female donor in good health, enrolled as a control in a pregnancy study. The chain recombines TRBV30 with TRBJ2-6; tentative D call: TRBD2 (5 bases). The sequenced sample was CD4+ T cells from peripheral blood mononuclear cells, obtained in the second trimester of pregnancy. CDR3 nucleotides: TGTGCCTGGAGTGATACACGGGGAGCTGGGGCCAACGTCCTGACTTTC. Protein: CAWSDTRGAGANVLTF.